Presented here are 25 T cell receptor beta chains from one specimen sequenced in a study of early T cells in non-severe SARS-CoV-2 infection. MiXCR, run by TCRdb on the 5' RACE reads, gives a single entry per CDR3 protein. Among tens of thousands of distinct CDR3 sequences listed, roughly 16% were seen once. The sequenced sample consisted of whole blood. The source of these receptors is an adult who was a healthcare worker with PCR-confirmed SARS-CoV-2 infection or an uninfected control (not recorded which).

Comments on this clonotype: The junction differs from germline at one of its ends, possibly a read error. The rearrangement joins TRBV7-7 to TRBJ2-2; D is possibly TRBD1 (6 bases). CDR1 and CDR2 (germline): SSHAT, FNYEAQ (reference sequence). The CDR3 runs to 15 residues. CDR3 protein: CASRGGRSNTGEPFF. CDR3 DNA: TGTGCTAGCAGGGGTGGCAGGTCGAACACCGGGGAGCCGTTTTTT.

The chain links TRBV7-9 to TRBJ2-7, with D perhaps TRBD1 (6 bases). Germline CDR1 is SEHNR and CDR2 is FQNEAQ (reference sequence). This CDR3 contains 14 residues. Trimming took off 1 base at V and 1 base at J, with 8 bases between the two ends. The CDR3 nucleotides are TGTGCCAGCAGCTTAGGGACAGATTCCTACGAGCAGTACTTC. Amino acids: CASSLGTDSYEQYF.

The chain links TRBV6-5 to TRBJ1-3; D perhaps matches TRBD1 (6 bases). V lost 3 bases and J 4 bases, leaving 13 bases between the germline ends. Germline values: CDR1 MNHEY, CDR2 SVGAGI. The length of the CDR3 is 15 residues. CDR3 coding DNA: TGTGCCAGCAGTTATGGGGGCGCTCCGGGAAACACCATATATTTT. It yields the protein CASSYGGAPGNTIYF.

The rearrangement uses TRBV15 and TRBJ2-7, with 10 nucleotides matching TRBD2. Germline assignment: CDR1 LNHNV and CDR2 YYDKDF (reference sequence). The CDR3 is 15 amino acids. The V and J ends lost 5 bases and 3 bases, in that order; junction bases with no gene match: 7. The CDR3 protein is CATSGFSGRRYEQYF. CDR3 DNA: TGTGCCACCAGCGGCTTTAGCGGGAGGCGCTACGAGCAGTACTTC.

The sample holds a few counts of this clonotype. The J gene is TRBJ2-1, the V gene TRBV19, with 10 bases that match TRBD2. V trimming: 4 bases; J trimming: 8 bases; junction bases outside the gene matches: 11. The CDR3 contains 16 residues. Looked up from germline, CDR1 is LNHDA and CDR2 is SQIVND (reference sequence). In DNA, the CDR3 is TGTGCCAGTAGTACATGGGCTAGCGGGAGTCTGGATGAGCAGTTCTTC. It codes for CASSTWASGSLDEQFF.

The genes are TRBV14 and TRBJ2-1; D gene unclear. The CDR3 totals 13 residues. The germline V gene encodes CDR1 SGHDN and CDR2 FVKESK. The germline V and J ends were trimmed by 4 bases and 5 bases, with 9 bases remaining between them. CDR3 DNA sequence: TGTGCCAGCAGCCTCGACCCGAACAATGAGCAGTTCTTC. Its translation: CASSLDPNNEQFF.

This clonotype was observed a handful of times. V usage is TRBV6-5 and J usage is TRBJ2-7, with D unclear. There are 11 residues in the CDR3. Germline V gene data show CDR1 as MNHEY and CDR2 as SVGAGI. Trimming left V 6 bases short and J 3 bases short, with 6 bases between. CDR3 nucleotide sequence: TGTGCCAGCAGAATTGGCTACGAGCAGTACTTC. Translating it yields CASRIGYEQYF.

This clonotype has just a few counts. The CDR3 sequence is CASSLGGTGAYEQYF. CDR3 bases: TGTGCCAGCAGCTTAGGGGGGACAGGAGCCTACGAGCAGTACTTC. The chain links TRBV7-6 to TRBJ2-7; 8 nucleotides align to TRBD1. With V trimmed by 1 base and J by 2 bases, 4 bases remained unmatched. The CDR3 length is 15 residues. Per germline, CDR1 SGHVS and CDR2 FNYEAQ. Filled out from reference TRBV7-6 and TRBJ2-7, the complete variable domain reads GAGVSQSPRYKVTKRGQDVALRCDPISGHVSLYWYRQALGQGPEFLTYFNYEAQQDKSGLPNDRFSAERPEGSISTLTIQRTEQRDSAMYRCASSLGGTGAYEQYFGPGTRLTVT.

V usage is TRBV20-1 and J usage is TRBJ1-5; TRBD1 might be the D (5 bases). Trimming took off 3 bases at V and 2 bases at J, with 8 bases between the two ends. Germline CDR1 and CDR2: DFQATT and SNEGSKA (reference sequence). The CDR3 is 13 amino acids. The CDR3 DNA reads as TGCAGTGCTAGTCCGGGGGGCAATCAGCCCCAGCATTTT. As protein: CSASPGGNQPQHF.

V and J are TRBV6-6 and TRBJ1-5; tentatively, D is TRBD1 (6 bases). Trimming cost V 6 bases and J 8 bases, with 20 bases left between them. The CDR3 length is 15 residues. Germline values: CDR1 MNHNY, CDR2 SVGAGI (reference sequence). CDR3 sequence reads: CASSQQGQGQEPQHF. DNA of the CDR3: TGTGCCAGCAGCCAGCAGGGACAAGGCCAGGAGCCCCAGCATTTT.

The rearrangement uses TRBV28 and TRBJ2-7; D is perhaps TRBD1 (6 bases). Trimming stripped 6 bases from V and 6 bases from J, with 15 bases between. The CDR3 consists of 13 residues. Germline V gene lookup returns CDR1 MDHEN and CDR2 SYDVKM. The chain's CDR3 is CASRGQPWSEQYF. In DNA form, the CDR3 reads TGTGCCAGCAGAGGACAGCCCTGGTCCGAGCAGTACTTC. The full variable domain, with the rest looked up from reference TRBV28 and TRBJ2-7, is DVKVTQSSRYLVKRTGEKVFLECVQDMDHENMFWYRQDPGLGLRLIYFSYDVKMKEKGDIPEGYSVSREKKERFSLILESASTNQTSMYLCASRGQPWSEQYFGPGTRLTVT.

CDR3 sequence: CASSHPALAKNIQYF. The DNA of the CDR3 is TGTGCCAGCAGCCACCCGGCCCTCGCCAAAAACATTCAGTACTTC. The chain links TRBV7-9 to TRBJ2-4, with D uncertain. V was trimmed by 5 bases and J by 1 base, leaving 12 bases between them. The CDR3 runs to 15 residues. Germline lookup yields CDR1 SEHNR and CDR2 FQNEAQ (reference sequence).

The chain is built from TRBV7-8 and TRBJ2-1; D remains ambiguous. With 2 bases removed from V and 4 bases from J, the gap between germline ends came to 9 bases. The germline V gene has CDR1 SGHVS and CDR2 FQNEAQ. The CDR3 sequence is 14 residues long. The CDR3 reads CASSLLTFYNEQFF. The CDR3 DNA sequence: TGTGCCAGCAGCTTATTGACTTTTTACAATGAGCAGTTCTTC.

About this clonotype: The germline gene is not matched at one end of the junction; a read error may be the cause. J is TRBJ1-6 and V is TRBV23-1; D perhaps matches TRBD1 (6 bases). TRBV23-1 is assigned to the ORF class and has an uncertain function. This CDR3 has 16 residues. The CDR3 nucleotides are TGCGCCAGGAGTCACTCCCGACAGGACTATAATTCACCCCTCCACTTT. It yields the protein CARSHSRQDYNSPLHF.

This clonotype has a count of ten or more. The rearrangement links TRBV11-2 to TRBJ2-1, with D unclear. CDR1 is SGHAT, CDR2 FQNNGV, per germline. V gave up 0 bases and J gave up 6 bases, with 6 bases separating them. The CDR3 spans 13 residues. Written as DNA, the CDR3 is TGTGCCAGCAGCTTAGATCCTGCCAATGAGCAGTTCTTC. This encodes CASSLDPANEQFF.

The chain combines TRBV19 with TRBJ2-1; D possibly uses TRBD1 or TRBD2 (5 bases each). This CDR3 spans 14 amino acids. CDR1 is LNHDA and CDR2 is SQIVND in the germline V gene (reference sequence). Trimming removed 3 bases from V and 3 bases from J, with 9 bases in between. The CDR3 spells CASSMGTDYNEQFF. In nucleotides, the CDR3 is TGTGCCAGTAGTATGGGGACGGACTACAATGAGCAGTTCTTC.

This clonotype came up many times. V and J are TRBV5-1 and TRBJ2-7; unclear D gene. Trimming took off 4 bases at V and 0 bases at J, with 11 bases between the two ends. In germline, CDR1 is SGHRS, CDR2 YFSETQ. The length of the CDR3 is 14 residues. The CDR3 DNA sequence: TGCGCCAGCAGCCTACCGGAGAGCTCCTACGAGCAGTACTTC. Its translation is CASSLPESSYEQYF.

There are many counts of this clonotype. This rearrangement joins TRBV7-2 to TRBJ2-3; the D gene is possibly TRBD2 (5 bases). With 4 bases removed from V and 5 bases from J, the gap between germline ends came to 13 bases. The germline gives CDR1 SGHTA, CDR2 FQGNSA. The CDR3 loop spans 14 amino acids. This chain's CDR3 is CASSSSPRGDTQYF. The CDR3 DNA sequence: TGTGCCAGCAGCTCCTCACCCCGGGGAGATACGCAGTATTTT.

This clonotype showed up just a few times. V is TRBV13 and J is TRBJ1-1; a weak D match, TRBD1 (5 bases). CDR1 is PRHDT, CDR2 FYEKMQ, per germline (reference sequence). CDR3 length: 14 amino acids. V shed 2 bases and J shed 1 base, with 8 bases lying between them. CDR3 DNA sequence: TGTGCCAGCAGCTTACAGGGCTCGAACACTGAAGCTTTCTTT. Protein sequence: CASSLQGSNTEAFF.

The chain recombines TRBV21-1 with TRBJ2-7. TRBV21-1 is assigned pseudogene status. This CDR3 comprises 13 residues. The CDR3 bases are TGTGCCAGCAGCTCACCAGGCTCCTACGAGCAGTACTTC. The encoded protein is CASSSPGSYEQYF.

This clonotype was counted only a few times. The missing conserved phenylalanine or tryptophan at the end of this CDR3 makes a read error likely. The chain uses TRBV28 and TRBJ1-5, with D possibly matching TRBD1 (6 bases). Germline V gene data show CDR1 as MDHEN and CDR2 as SYDVKM. Between the trimmed V and J ends, which lost 11 bases and 0 bases, there was a span of 14 bases. The CDR3 has 14 residues. In nucleotides, the CDR3 is TGTGCCGGGGGCGGAGGGAGTAGCAATCAGCCCCAGCATTAT. This encodes CAGGGGSSNQPQHY.

This chain joins TRBV27 and TRBJ2-7; 11 bases line up with TRBD1. Germline loops: CDR1 MNHEY, CDR2 SMNVEV (reference sequence). The V and J ends lost 0 bases and 1 base, in that order; junction bases with no gene match: 5. The CDR3 runs 17 residues. This chain's CDR3 is CASSLSRTGGLSYEQYF. DNA for the CDR3: TGTGCCAGCAGTTTATCGAGGACAGGGGGCTTATCCTACGAGCAGTACTTC.

The V and J genes are TRBV7-3 and TRBJ2-1, with a tentative D call TRBD2 (5 bases). This CDR3 has 16 amino acids. Germline V lookup: CDR1 SGHTA, CDR2 FQGTGA. V shed 5 bases and J shed 2 bases, with 16 bases lying between them. The CDR3 is CASSQLGNPPYNEQFF. The CDR3 bases are TGTGCCAGCAGCCAACTAGGCAACCCTCCCTACAATGAGCAGTTCTTC.

This clonotype was detected a few times. The chain uses TRBV18 and TRBJ1-1; D is unresolved. Germline V gene sequence: CDR1 KGHSH, CDR2 LQKENI. The CDR3 is 11 amino acids. Trimming left V 1 base short and J 12 bases short, with 9 bases between. DNA for the CDR3: TGTGCCAGCTCACCACAGGGTGCGACTTTCTTT. Translation gives CASSPQGATFF.

This clonotype was recorded many times. The chain recombines TRBV5-4 with TRBJ2-1; D unresolved. V lost 2 bases and J lost 8, with 11 bases in between. The CDR3 spans 13 residues. The V gene's germline CDR1 is SGHNT and CDR2 YYREEE (reference sequence). CDR3 in amino acids: CASSFLGIHEQFF. The DNA for the CDR3 is TGTGCCAGCAGCTTTTTGGGGATCCATGAGCAGTTCTTC.